A single sample is the source of the 28 T cell receptor beta chains below, sequenced in a study of Tregs in tolerant kidney transplant recipients. Produced via immunoSEQ multiplex PCR; TCRdb's table is partial and in-frame only. The sample holds roughly 120,000 clones, about 91% seen once. Sequenced: CD4+ T cells from blood. These TCRs come from a human donor in good health.

The gene calls are TRBV4-2 and TRBJ1-2; TRBD1 is a possible D gene (5 bases). V shed 7 bases and J shed 0 bases, with 24 bases lying between them. The CDR3 runs to 18 residues. Germline assignment: CDR1 LGHNA and CDR2 YNFKEQ. CDR3 in amino acids: CASNFPGRGQGANYGYTF. The CDR3 bases are TGTGCCAGCAACTTCCCTGGACGGGGTCAGGGAGCTAACTATGGCTACACCTTC.

V is TRBV15 and J is TRBJ2-5, with 7 bases aligning to TRBD2. Germline assignment: CDR1 LNHNV and CDR2 YYDKDF (reference sequence). There are 15 residues in the CDR3. The junction had 4 bases not matched to a gene; V was cut back by 1 base and J by 2 bases. The CDR3 reads CATSRALAAQETQYF. CDR3 coding DNA: TGTGCCACCAGCAGAGCTCTAGCGGCGCAAGAGACCCAGTACTTC.

J is TRBJ2-2 and V is TRBV6-1; D unclear. The V end lost 2 bases, the J end lost 5 bases, and 9 bases lay between the germline ends. The CDR3 has 14 amino acids. The germline gives CDR1 MNHNS, CDR2 SASEGT. The CDR3 here is CASSESTTTGELFF. The CDR3, as DNA: TGTGCCAGCAGTGAAAGCACCACAACCGGGGAGCTGTTTTTT.

This clone has just one count. V usage is TRBV20-1 and J usage is TRBJ1-3; D is undetermined. The V and J ends lost 5 bases and 5 bases respectively, with 7 bases between them. CDR1 is DFQATT, CDR2 SNEGSKA, per germline (reference sequence). The CDR3 runs 11 residues. The CDR3 DNA sequence: TGCAGTGCTTGGAGGAGAAACACCATATATTTT. Protein product: CSAWRRNTIYF.

This rearrangement joins TRBV27 to TRBJ2-7, with 11 nucleotides matching TRBD1. Germline trimming cut 4 bases from V and 2 bases from J; bases unmatched to any gene: 4. The CDR3 runs 15 residues. CDR1 and CDR2 (germline): MNHEY, SMNVEV (reference sequence). CDR3 sequence (DNA): TGTGCCAGCAGTTACCGGACAGGGGGCGCCTACGAGCAGTACTTC. Its translation is CASSYRTGGAYEQYF.

The rearrangement joins TRBV5-3 to TRBJ2-1; 7 nucleotides match TRBD1. TRBV5-3 is assigned to the ORF class and has an uncertain function. This CDR3 contains 15 residues. J was trimmed by 6 bases and V by 0 bases; bases with no gene match: 6. The CDR3 here is CARSLERDSCNEQFF. The CDR3 DNA reads as TGTGCCAGAAGCTTGGAAAGGGACAGCTGCAATGAGCAGTTCTTC.

In its sample, this clone was seen once. The chain has TRBV27 and TRBJ2-5; possibly TRBD2 for D (6 bases). V lost 1 base and J lost 4, with 10 bases in between. Germline CDR1 and CDR2: MNHEY and SMNVEV (reference sequence). This CDR3 has 14 amino acids. The CDR3 is CASSLYGGLETQYF. DNA for the CDR3: TGTGCCAGCAGTTTATATGGAGGGCTAGAGACCCAGTACTTC.

The CDR3 DNA sequence: TGTGCCACCGACAGGCCGGGGGTCACTGAAGCTTTCTTT. It is translated as CATDRPGVTEAFF. The rearrangement links TRBV15 to TRBJ1-1, with D perhaps TRBD1 (6 bases). CDR3 length: 13 residues. Deletions cut 8 bases from V and 4 bases from J, with 14 bases between. CDR1 LNHNV and CDR2 YYDKDF come from the germline V gene (reference sequence).

The rearrangement uses TRBV7-4 and TRBJ2-1; D remains ambiguous. V lost 2 bases, J lost 8 bases, and 7 bases lay in between. The CDR3 length is 12 residues. Looked up from germline, CDR1 is SGHVT and CDR2 is SQSDAQ. CDR3 region: CASSLNRHEQFF. CDR3 in DNA: TGTGCCAGCAGCTTAAATCGGCATGAGCAGTTCTTC.

The rearrangement uses TRBV7-2 and TRBJ1-2; D not resolved. This CDR3 has 12 amino acids. Trimming left V 5 bases short and J 5 bases short, with 9 bases between. Germline V CDR1 and CDR2: SGHTA, FQGNSA. CDR3 DNA: TGTGCCAGCAGCATGCGGCCTTATGGCTACACCTTC. This translates into CASSMRPYGYTF.

V gene TRBV5-1 combines with J gene TRBJ2-5; D call uncertain. Germline values: CDR1 SGHRS, CDR2 YFSETQ. The CDR3 contains 13 residues. V lost 0 bases, J lost 5 bases, and 8 bases lay in between. The CDR3 region is CASSLEATETQYF. In DNA form, the CDR3 reads TGCGCCAGCAGCTTGGAAGCTACCGAGACCCAGTACTTC.

The V gene is TRBV6-4, the J gene TRBJ2-1; 7 nucleotides match TRBD2. CDR3 length equals 15 residues. Germline CDR1 and CDR2: MRHNA and SNTAGT. With V trimmed by 5 bases and J by 0 bases, 4 bases remained unmatched. CDR3 nucleotides: TGTGCCAGCAGTTTAGCGGGCAACTCCTACAATGAGCAGTTCTTC. This translates into CASSLAGNSYNEQFF.

The chain links TRBV7-3 to TRBJ2-3, with TRBD2 matching over 7 bases. Germline lookup yields CDR1 SGHTA and CDR2 FQGTGA. The ends lost 5 bases at V and 5 bases at J; junction bases unmatched: 13. The CDR3 covers 16 residues. The CDR3 DNA is TGTGCCAGCAGCCCCGGGAGAGGGGCGGGGGTAGATACGCAGTATTTT. It encodes CASSPGRGAGVDTQYF.

This clone has just one count. The chain joins TRBV2 to TRBJ2-7; 13 bases align to TRBD2. Germline values: CDR1 SNHLY, CDR2 FYNNEI. The V gene end was trimmed by 6 bases and the J gene end by 4 bases; junction bases not matched to a gene: 6. This CDR3 spans 15 amino acids. CDR3 loop: CASSLLAGGGYEQYF. CDR3 coding DNA: TGTGCCAGCAGCCTACTAGCGGGAGGGGGATACGAGCAGTACTTC.

The rearrangement links TRBV7-3 to TRBJ2-7; D ambiguous. V lost 5 bases and J 8 bases, leaving 13 bases between the germline ends. This CDR3 is built from 12 residues. CDR1 is SGHTA, CDR2 FQGTGA, per germline. CDR3 DNA sequence: TGTGCCAGCAGCCAAAGGGCGGCAAAGCAGTACTTC. Translating it yields CASSQRAAKQYF.

The V and J genes are TRBV7-9 and TRBJ1-2, with D uncertain. Between the trimmed V and J ends, which lost 5 bases and 4 bases, there was a span of 8 bases. Germline values: CDR1 SEHNR, CDR2 FQNEAQ (reference sequence). CDR3 size: 12 residues. CDR3 loop: CASSLEGYGYTF. The CDR3 coding sequence is TGTGCCAGCAGCCTGGAGGGCTATGGCTACACCTTC.

This chain links TRBV6-5 with TRBJ2-3; perhaps TRBD1 as D (6 bases). The germline CDR1 and CDR2 sequences are MNHEY and SVGAGI. Trimming pared 4 bases from V and 1 base from J, leaving 9 bases between. CDR3 length equals 14 residues. CDR3 bases: TGTGCCAGCAGTTTCCGACAGGGCACAGATACGCAGTATTTT. It translates to CASSFRQGTDTQYF.

The genes are TRBV5-4 and TRBJ2-5; D is undetermined. The V end was cut by 6 bases, the J end by 2 bases, with 11 bases between. The germline V gene encodes CDR1 SGHNT and CDR2 YYREEE (reference sequence). This CDR3 is built from 13 residues. Here the CDR3 reads CASKGQPQETQYF. The CDR3 DNA sequence: TGTGCCAGCAAAGGCCAGCCACAAGAGACCCAGTACTTC.

The chain joins TRBV2 to TRBJ2-5; D remains unclear. The CDR3 contains 11 residues. Germline V gene data show CDR1 as SNHLY and CDR2 as FYNNEI. Trimming removed 5 bases from V and 2 bases from J, with 3 bases in between. The CDR3, as DNA: TGTGCCAGCAGTCTACAAGAGACCCAGTACTTC. This gives the protein CASSLQETQYF.

V gene TRBV6-5 combines with J gene TRBJ1-2; D is ambiguous. Deletions cut 0 bases from V and 6 bases from J, with 14 bases between. The CDR3 has 15 residues. Per germline, CDR1 MNHEY and CDR2 SVGAGI. The CDR3 here is CASSYSGLLGHGYTF. The CDR3 DNA reads as TGTGCCAGCAGTTACTCGGGCCTCCTAGGCCATGGCTACACCTTC.

Here the CDR3 DNA reads TGTGCCAGCAGCCTCGACCGGGACTACACCTTCTACGAGCAGTACTTC. Encoded protein: CASSLDRDYTFYEQYF. V usage is TRBV4-2 and J usage is TRBJ2-7, with 7 bases that match TRBD2. Unmatched junction bases numbered 12, after V lost 4 bases and J lost 3 bases. CDR3 size: 16 residues. Germline CDR1 and CDR2: LGHNA and YNFKEQ.

This clone has only a few counts. The junction shows a germline mismatch at one end, possibly a read error. V and J are TRBV27 and TRBJ1-5, with D possibly TRBD1 on 6 matching bases. The CDR3 extends over 14 amino acids. Germline loops: CDR1 MNHEY, CDR2 SMNVEV (reference sequence). In nucleotides, the CDR3 is TGTGCCAGTAGTTTAGGGGGGACCTGGCAGCCCCAGCATTTT. Residues: CASSLGGTWQPQHF.

The V gene is TRBV7-6, the J gene TRBJ2-5; 11 bases match TRBD2. This CDR3 spans 15 amino acids. CDR1 SGHVS and CDR2 FNYEAQ come from the germline V gene. V shed 5 bases, J shed 4 bases, and the junction held 6 bases outside the gene matches. CDR3 DNA sequence: TGTGCCAGCAGCGGAACTAGCGGGGGAAGAGAGACCCAGTACTTC. Protein sequence: CASSGTSGGRETQYF. Looking up the rest from reference TRBV7-6 and TRBJ2-5 gives the full variable domain: GAGVSQSPRYKVTKRGQDVALRCDPISGHVSLYWYRQALGQGPEFLTYFNYEAQQDKSGLPNDRFSAERPEGSISTLTIQRTEQRDSAMYRCASSGTSGGRETQYFGPGTRLLVL.

The chain has TRBV2 and TRBJ1-2; TRBD1 might be the D (6 bases). Per germline, CDR1 SNHLY and CDR2 FYNNEI. Trimming stripped 3 bases from V and 7 bases from J, with 9 bases between. The CDR3 length is 12 residues. The CDR3 spells CASSDQGSGYTF. The CDR3 region has the DNA TGTGCCAGCAGTGACCAGGGGTCTGGCTACACCTTC.

The rearrangement joins TRBV15 to TRBJ1-2; D uncertain. The CDR3 is made up of 14 amino acids. V lost 1 base, J lost 4 bases, and 10 bases lay in between. Germline loops: CDR1 LNHNV, CDR2 YYDKDF (reference sequence). CDR3 loop: CATSRGSEIYGYTF. The CDR3 bases are TGTGCCACCAGCAGAGGCAGCGAGATCTATGGCTACACCTTC.

The chain carries TRBV6-4 and TRBJ2-2; 7 bases are shared with TRBD2. V lost 2 bases to trimming and J lost 4 bases; unmatched junction nucleotides: 1. The CDR3 sequence is 14 residues long. Germline CDR1 and CDR2: MRHNA and SNTAGT. Written as DNA, the CDR3 is TGTGCCAGCAGTGACGGGAGGGCCACCGGGGAGCTGTTTTTT. Translating gives CASSDGRATGELFF.

The chain is built from TRBV5-1 and TRBJ1-4, with 7 bases lining up with TRBD1. The germline V gene encodes CDR1 SGHRS and CDR2 YFSETQ. There are 14 residues in the CDR3. Trimming removed 0 bases from V and 8 bases from J; junction bases left unmatched: 4. The CDR3 sequence: CASSLGTGEEKLFF. The CDR3 DNA reads TGCGCCAGCAGCTTGGGCACAGGGGAAGAAAAACTGTTTTTT.

J is TRBJ2-6 and V is TRBV7-9; no firm D call. The CDR3 is 14 residues long. Deletions cut 2 bases from V and 9 bases from J, with 11 bases between. Germline-derived CDR1 and CDR2 are SEHNR and FQNEAQ (reference sequence). DNA for the CDR3: TGTGCCAGCAGCTTATCTAGTGTTGGCAACGTCCTGACTTTC. This encodes CASSLSSVGNVLTF. The full variable domain, rest sourced from reference TRBV7-9 and TRBJ2-6, is DTGVSQNPRHKITKRGQNVTFRCDPISEHNRLYWYRQTLGQGPEFLTYFQNEAQLEKSRLLSDRFSAERPKGSFSTLEIQRTEQGDSAMYLCASSLSSVGNVLTFGAGSRLTVL.